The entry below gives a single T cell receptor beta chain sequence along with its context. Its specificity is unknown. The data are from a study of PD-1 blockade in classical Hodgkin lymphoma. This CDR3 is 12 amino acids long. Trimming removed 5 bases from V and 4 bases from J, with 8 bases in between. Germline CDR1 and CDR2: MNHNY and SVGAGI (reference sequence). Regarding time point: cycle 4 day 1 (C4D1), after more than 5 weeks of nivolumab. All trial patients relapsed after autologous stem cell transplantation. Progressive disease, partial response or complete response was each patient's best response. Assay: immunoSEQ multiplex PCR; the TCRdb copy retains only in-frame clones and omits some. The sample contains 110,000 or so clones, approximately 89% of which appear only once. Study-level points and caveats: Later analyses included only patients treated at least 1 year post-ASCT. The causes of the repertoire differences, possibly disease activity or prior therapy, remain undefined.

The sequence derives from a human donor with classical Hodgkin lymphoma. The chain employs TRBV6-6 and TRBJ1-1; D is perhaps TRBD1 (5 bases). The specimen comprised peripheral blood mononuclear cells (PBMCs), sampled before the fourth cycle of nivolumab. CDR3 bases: TGTGCCAGCAGTGCAGGGAGCACTGAAGCTTTCTTT. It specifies CASSAGSTEAFF.